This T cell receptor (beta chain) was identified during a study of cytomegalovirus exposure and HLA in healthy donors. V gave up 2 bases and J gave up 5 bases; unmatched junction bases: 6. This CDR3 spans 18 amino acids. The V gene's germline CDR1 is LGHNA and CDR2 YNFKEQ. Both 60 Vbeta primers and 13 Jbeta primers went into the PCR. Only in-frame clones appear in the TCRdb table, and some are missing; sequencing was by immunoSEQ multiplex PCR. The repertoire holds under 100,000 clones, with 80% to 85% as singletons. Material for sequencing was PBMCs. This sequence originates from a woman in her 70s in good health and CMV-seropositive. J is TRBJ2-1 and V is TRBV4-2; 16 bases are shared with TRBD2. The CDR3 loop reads CASSQSGTSGRADNEQFF. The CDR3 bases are TGTGCCAGCAGCCAATCCGGGACTAGCGGGAGGGCGGACAATGAGCAGTTCTTC.